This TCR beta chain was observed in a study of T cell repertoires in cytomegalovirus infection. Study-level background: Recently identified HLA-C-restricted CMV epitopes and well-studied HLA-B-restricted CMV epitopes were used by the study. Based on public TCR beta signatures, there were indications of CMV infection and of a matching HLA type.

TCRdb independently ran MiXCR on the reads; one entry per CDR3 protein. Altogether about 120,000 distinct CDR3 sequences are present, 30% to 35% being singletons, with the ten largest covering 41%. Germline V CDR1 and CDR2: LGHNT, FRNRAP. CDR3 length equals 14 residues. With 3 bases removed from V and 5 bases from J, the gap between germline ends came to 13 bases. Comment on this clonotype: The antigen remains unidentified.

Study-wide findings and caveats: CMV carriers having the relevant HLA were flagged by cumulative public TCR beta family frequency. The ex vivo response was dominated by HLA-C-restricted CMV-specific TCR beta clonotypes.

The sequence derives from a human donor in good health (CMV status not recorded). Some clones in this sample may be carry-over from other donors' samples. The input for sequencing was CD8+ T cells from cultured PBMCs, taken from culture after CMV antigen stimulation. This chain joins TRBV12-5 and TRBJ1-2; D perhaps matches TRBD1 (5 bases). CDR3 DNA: TGTGCTAGTGGTTTCGAGGTCAGGGAGTATGGCTACACCTTC. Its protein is CASGFEVREYGYTF.